This T cell receptor beta chain is from a study of cytomegalovirus exposure and HLA in healthy donors. For the study at large: Samples from HLA-typed donors yielded about 80 million unique TCRs in an early data release. Findings and caveats of the study: A further, later analysis showed that HLA-associated TCR beta chains (compared with equally common others) were more clonally expanded.

Regarding donors, all were healthy bone marrow donors. As to this clone: Its antigen is not identified.

The CDR3 has 16 residues. The germline V gene encodes CDR1 SGHRS and CDR2 YFSETQ. The V and J ends lost 3 bases and 5 bases, in that order; junction bases with no gene match: 9. Both 60 Vbeta primers and 13 Jbeta primers went into the PCR. TCRdb's table, derived via immunoSEQ multiplex PCR, lists solely in-frame clones and lacks some. Among about 70,000 clones listed, over 70% were seen once. The chain couples TRBV5-1 to TRBJ2-1; 9 bases fit TRBD1. The origin of this receptor is a human donor in good health. Sequencing used PBMCs. CDR3 sequence: CASSSRGDRVHNEQFF. CDR3 sequence (DNA): TGCGCCAGCAGCTCGAGGGGGGACAGGGTCCACAATGAGCAGTTCTTC.